Shown below are 4 T cell receptor beta chains from a single sample sequenced in a study of shared clonotypes between healthy human individuals. This table comes from immunoSEQ multiplex PCR, and its TCRdb copy is limited to in-frame clones, with some not included. This sample has about 550,000 clones, with just under 97% found just once. As defined, naive CD8 cells were CD45RO-negative and positively selected for CCR7, with terminally differentiated effector memory CD45RA+ cells excluded. Material: naive CD8+ T cells sorted from blood. Receptors were obtained from a woman aged 25 to 45 in good health.

V usage is TRBV4-1 and J usage is TRBJ1-2, with 11 nucleotides matching TRBD1. The germline CDR1 and CDR2 sequences are MGHRA and YSYEKL. The V and J ends lost 4 bases and 7 bases, in that order; junction bases with no gene match: 5. The CDR3 has 14 residues. The CDR3 nucleotides read TGCGCCAGCAGCCCGGGACAGGGGGTTTCTGGCTACACCTTC. This gives the protein CASSPGQGVSGYTF.

The chain employs TRBV10-3 and TRBJ2-7; a weak D match, TRBD2 (6 bases). Germline assignment: CDR1 ENHRY and CDR2 SYGVKD. The CDR3 has 14 residues. V was cut by 2 bases and J by 7 bases, with 15 bases left in between. As DNA, the CDR3 is TGTGCCATCAGTGAGGGAGGGTCTCCCTGGGAGCAGTACTTC. This encodes CAISEGGSPWEQYF.

This rearrangement joins TRBV6-5 to TRBJ2-1; unclear D gene. This CDR3 spans 16 amino acids. The V end lost 3 bases, the J end lost 3 bases, and 15 bases lay between the germline ends. Per the germline V gene, CDR1 is MNHEY and CDR2 is SVGAGI. The CDR3 protein is CASSYRAAVYYNEQFF. CDR3 nucleotides: TGTGCCAGCAGTTATCGAGCCGCTGTCTACTACAATGAGCAGTTCTTC.

This clone was seen a few times. The CDR3 DNA is TGTGCCAGCAATCAGGGGGCTGGCCAGCCCCAGCATTTT. Translating gives CASNQGAGQPQHF. The V call is TRBV6-4, the J call TRBJ1-5; TRBD1 matches at 8 bases. Germline assignment: CDR1 MRHNA and CDR2 SNTAGT. V trimming: 7 bases; J trimming: 7 bases; junction bases outside the gene matches: 6. CDR3 length equals 13 residues.